This T cell receptor beta chain comes out of a study of T cells in Graves' hyperthyroidism and ophthalmopathy. Study as a whole: It was at initial diagnosis, before any treatment, that peripheral blood was collected.

The TCR beta CDR3 regions underwent amplification using RNA transcripts as the source. HTBI primers were employed in a first-round RT-PCR of the TCR CDR3. In TCRdb, the multiplex PCR reads were re-called with MiXCR into one record per CDR3 protein. The sample carries approximately 870,000 distinct CDR3 sequences, over 35% recorded once. Over 18 months, lack of ophthalmopathy progression marked Graves' hyperthyroidism as stable. Trimming left V 4 bases short and J 7 bases short, with 13 bases between. The CDR3 has 14 amino acids. From germline, CDR1 is SGHTA and CDR2 FQGNSA. Sequencing was done on a sample of blood. This receptor was identified in a man aged 18 to 29 with Graves' hyperthyroidism. The chain has TRBV7-2 and TRBJ2-2; D may be TRBD2 (7 bases). The CDR3 DNA follows: TGTGCCAGCAGCTGGACGGGGGGCCACGGGGAGCTGTTTTTT. This translates into CASSWTGGHGELFF. Using reference TRBV7-2 and TRBJ2-2 for the parts outside the CDR3, the full variable domain is GAGVSQSPSNKVTEKGKDVELRCDPISGHTALYWYRQSLGQGLEFLIYFQGNSAPDKSGLPSDRFSAERTGGSVSTLTIQRTQQEDSAVYLCASSWTGGHGELFFGEGSRLTVL.